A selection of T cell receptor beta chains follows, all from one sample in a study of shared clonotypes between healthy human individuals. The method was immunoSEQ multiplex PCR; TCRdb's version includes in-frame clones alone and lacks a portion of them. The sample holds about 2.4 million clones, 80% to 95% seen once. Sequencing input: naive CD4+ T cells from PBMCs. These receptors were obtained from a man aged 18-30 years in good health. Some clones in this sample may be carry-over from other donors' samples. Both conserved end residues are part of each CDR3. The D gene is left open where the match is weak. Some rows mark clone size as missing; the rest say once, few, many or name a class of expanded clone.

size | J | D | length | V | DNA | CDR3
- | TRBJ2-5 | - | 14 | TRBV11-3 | TGTGCCAGCAGCCCGGGACCCCCGTTAGAGACCCAGTACTTC | CASSPGPPLETQYF
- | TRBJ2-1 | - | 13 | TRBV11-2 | TGTGCCAGCAGCTCGACTAGAATCAATGAGCAGTTCTTC | CASSSTRINEQFF
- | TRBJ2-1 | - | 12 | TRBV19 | TGTGCCAGCTCCCGGCAGATTAATGAGCAGTTCTTC | CASSRQINEQFF
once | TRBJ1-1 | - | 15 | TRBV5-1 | TGCGCCAGCAGCTTGGATGGTCAGCAGAACACTGAAGCTTTCTTT | CASSLDGQQNTEAFF
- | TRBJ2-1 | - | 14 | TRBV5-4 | TGTGCCAGCAGCTCGGAGCGCGCCTACAATGAGCAGTTCTTC | CASSSERAYNEQFF
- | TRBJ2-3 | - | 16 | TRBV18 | TGTGCCAGCTCACCAAGGGGGGCCTCGGACGCAGATACGCAGTATTTT | CASSPRGASDADTQYF
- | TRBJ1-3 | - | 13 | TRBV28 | TGTGCCAGCAGGCAGGGATCTGGAAACACCATATATTTT | CASRQGSGNTIYF
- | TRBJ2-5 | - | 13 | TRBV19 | TGTGCCAGTAGTGTAGGGAGGCAAGAGACCCAGTACTTC | CASSVGRQETQYF
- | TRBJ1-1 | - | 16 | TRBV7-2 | TGTGCCAGCAGCCTACAAAGAGGACAGCCGAACACTGAAGCTTTCTTT | CASSLQRGQPNTEAFF
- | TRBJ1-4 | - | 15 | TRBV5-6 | TGTGCCAGCAGCAAACAGGGCGCAACTAATGAAAAACTGTTTTTT | CASSKQGATNEKLFF
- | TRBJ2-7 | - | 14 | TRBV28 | TGTGCCAGCAGTTTGGGTGGGAGCTCCTACGAGCAGTACTTC | CASSLGGSSYEQYF
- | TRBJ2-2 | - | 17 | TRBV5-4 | TGTGCCAGCAGCCAGGACGCGACAGCATCGAACACCGGGGAGCTGTTTTTT | CASSQDATASNTGELFF
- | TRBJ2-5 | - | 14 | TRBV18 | TGTGCCAGCTCACCTCGTTCGCCGCCCGAGACCCAGTACTTC | CASSPRSPPETQYF
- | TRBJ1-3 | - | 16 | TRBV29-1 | TGCAGCGCCCTTCACCCCGGCGCGGGAGCTGGAAACACCATATATTTT | CSALHPGAGAGNTIYF
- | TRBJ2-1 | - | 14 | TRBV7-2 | TGTGCCAGCAGCCTGATCGGGTCTCACCTTGAGCAGTTCTTC | CASSLIGSHLEQFF
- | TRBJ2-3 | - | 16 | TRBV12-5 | TGTGCTAGTGGTTTGCGCGCCGAAGGGGAGAAAGATACGCAGTATTTT | CASGLRAEGEKDTQYF
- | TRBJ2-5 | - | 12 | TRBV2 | TGTGCCGTAACCGTTGACCAAGAGACCCAGTACTTC | CAVTVDQETQYF
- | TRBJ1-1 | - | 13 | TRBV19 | TGTGCCAGTAGTTCGCCGGACGTTATTGAAGCTTTCTTT | CASSSPDVIEAFF
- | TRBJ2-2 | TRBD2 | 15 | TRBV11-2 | TGTGCCAGCATATGGACTAGCGGGAGCGCCGGGGAGCTGTTTTTT | CASIWTSGSAGELFF
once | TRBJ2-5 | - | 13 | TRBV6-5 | TGTGCCAGCAAGGTGGAGAACCAAGAGACCCAGTACTTC | CASKVENQETQYF
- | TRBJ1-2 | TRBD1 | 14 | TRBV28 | TGTGCCAGTCAAGGGGGCAGGTCGTACTATGGCTACACCTTC | CASQGGRSYYGYTF
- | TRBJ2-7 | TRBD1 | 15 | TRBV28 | TGTGCCAGCAGTCCCGGGACAGGGGTGGTCTACGAGCAGTACTTC | CASSPGTGVVYEQYF
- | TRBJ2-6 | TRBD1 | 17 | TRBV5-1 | TGCGCCAGCAGCTTGTTTGGACAGGCGGGTGGGGCCAACGTCCTGACTTTC | CASSLFGQAGGANVLTF
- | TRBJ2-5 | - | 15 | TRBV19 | TGTGCCAGTAGTACGGGACCCGAAGCACGGGAGACCCAGTACTTC | CASSTGPEARETQYF
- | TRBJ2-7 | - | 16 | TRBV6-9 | TGTGCCAGCAGTTATTTGATGATCCGGGCCCACTCCGAGCAGTACTTC | CASSYLMIRAHSEQYF
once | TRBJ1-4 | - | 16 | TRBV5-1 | TGCGCCAGCAGCTTGGGTGACATCCAAGGTTATGAAAAACTGTTTTTT | CASSLGDIQGYEKLFF
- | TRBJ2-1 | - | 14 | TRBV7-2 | TGTGCCAGCAGCTTATATGCCCTGGTGCTTGAGCAGTTCTTC | CASSLYALVLEQFF
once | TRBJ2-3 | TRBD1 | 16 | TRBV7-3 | TGTGCCAGCAGCCCGACGGACAGGACTAGCACAGATACGCAGTATTTT | CASSPTDRTSTDTQYF
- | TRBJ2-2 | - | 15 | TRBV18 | TGTGCCAGCTCTCTTGGACTACCTAACACCGGGGAGCTGTTTTTT | CASSLGLPNTGELFF
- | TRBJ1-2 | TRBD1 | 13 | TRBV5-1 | TGCGCCAGCAGCTTGGGACAGGGTCGGGGCTACACCTTC | CASSLGQGRGYTF
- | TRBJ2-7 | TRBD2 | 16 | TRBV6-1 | TGTGCCAGCAGTGAACACCCGCGGGGGGGTTTCTCCGAGCAGTACTTC | CASSEHPRGGFSEQYF
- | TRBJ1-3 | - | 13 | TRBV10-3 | TGTGCCATCAGAACCGGGACGTTGGGCACCATATATTTT | CAIRTGTLGTIYF
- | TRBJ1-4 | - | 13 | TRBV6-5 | TGTGCCAGCAGTTACTCGAGGGGGAAAAAACTGTTTTTT | CASSYSRGKKLFF
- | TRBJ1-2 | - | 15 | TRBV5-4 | TGTGCCAGCAGCTTGTCGGTCGGAGCTAACTATGGCTACACCTTC | CASSLSVGANYGYTF
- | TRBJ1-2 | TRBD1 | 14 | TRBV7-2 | TGTGCCAGCAGCCCTAACAGGGGAAACTATGGCTACACCTTC | CASSPNRGNYGYTF
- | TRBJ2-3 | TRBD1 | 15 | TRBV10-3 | TGTGCCATCAGTGAGTCTGGCAGGGGGCTAGATACGCAGTATTTT | CAISESGRGLDTQYF
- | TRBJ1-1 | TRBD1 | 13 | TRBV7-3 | TGTGCCAGCAGCTTTGGACAGGGCACTGAAGCTTTCTTT | CASSFGQGTEAFF
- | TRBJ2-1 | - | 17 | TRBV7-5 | TGTGCCAGAAGCTTAGGGACTAGCGGGAGGAAGTGCAGTGAGCAGTTCTTC | CARSLGTSGRKCSEQFF
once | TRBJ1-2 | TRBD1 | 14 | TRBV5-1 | TGCGCCAGCAGCATGACAGGGGGCGCGGATGGCTACACCTTC | CASSMTGGADGYTF
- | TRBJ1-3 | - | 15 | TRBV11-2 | TGTGCCAGCAGCCCGCCCGGGGGCTCTGGAAACACCATATATTTT | CASSPPGGSGNTIYF
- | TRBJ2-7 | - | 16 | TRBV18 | TGTGCCAGCTCACCAACTTTGGCAGGCCAAGCCTACGAGCAGTACTTC | CASSPTLAGQAYEQYF
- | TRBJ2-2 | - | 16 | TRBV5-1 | TGCGCCAGCAGCTTGCATGGGACTGAAAACACCGGGGAGCTGTTTTTT | CASSLHGTENTGELFF
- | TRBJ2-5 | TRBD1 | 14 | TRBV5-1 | TGCGCCAGCAGCTTGGGGACAGGGGGTGAGACCCAGTACTTC | CASSLGTGGETQYF
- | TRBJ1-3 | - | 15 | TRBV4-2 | TGTGCCAGCAGCCAAGATCCGAGCTCTGGAAACACCATATATTTT | CASSQDPSSGNTIYF
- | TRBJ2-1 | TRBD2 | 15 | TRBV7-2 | TGTGCCAGCAGCTTGGGGGGGACCACCTACAATGAGCAGTTCTTC | CASSLGGTTYNEQFF
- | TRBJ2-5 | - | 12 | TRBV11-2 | TGTGCCAGCAGCTTAGTAGGTGAGACCCAGTACTTC | CASSLVGETQYF
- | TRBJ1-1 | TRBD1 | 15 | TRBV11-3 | TGTGCCAGCAGCCGGAATGGACAGGCAAACACTGAAGCTTTCTTT | CASSRNGQANTEAFF
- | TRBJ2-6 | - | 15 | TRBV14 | TGTGCCAGCAGCCCACCATACTCTGGGGCCAACGTCCTGACTTTC | CASSPPYSGANVLTF
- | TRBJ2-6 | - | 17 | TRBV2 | TGTGCCAGCAGTGCAGGGGCCCGAATAGCTGGGGCCAACGTCCTGACTTTC | CASSAGARIAGANVLTF
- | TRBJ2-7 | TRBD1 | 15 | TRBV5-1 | TGCGCCAGCAGCGACGGGACAGCCATCCCCTACGAGCAGTACTTC | CASSDGTAIPYEQYF